This T cell receptor (beta chain) was captured in a study of graft-versus-host responses after intestinal transplantation. Across the whole study: All recipients were transplanted with multivisceral, liver-intestinal, or isolated intestinal grafts. Once they had received anti-thymocyte globulin induction, all recipients took tacrolimus and steroids for about three years.

Germline CDR1 MDHEN, CDR2 SYDVKM. There are 14 residues in the CDR3. With V trimmed by 6 bases and J by 2 bases, 3 bases remained unmatched. Libraries were prepared by immunoSEQ multiplex PCR; TCRdb keeps only in-frame clonotypes and omits some of them. The profile covers approximately 93,000 clones, with 85% to 95% appearing a single time and over 0.055% taken by the ten largest. General observations from the study: Investigators detected GvH clones in recipient marrow, with some emerging earlier in ileum or blood.

This clone was detected only once. What it recognizes is unknown. The rearrangement uses TRBV28 and TRBJ2-7, with 11 bases aligning to TRBD2. Sequencing used unstimulated CD8+ T cells sorted from spleen or lymph node cells, obtained before transplant. The sequence was collected from a human donor who was the organ donor for an intestinal transplant. CDR3 nucleotide sequence: TGTGCCAGCAGACTAGCGGGAGTGGCCTACGAGCAGTACTTC. Amino acid sequence: CASRLAGVAYEQYF.